Listed here are 16 T cell receptor beta chains from one sample, sequenced in a study of T-cell reconstitution after alpha-beta-depleted transplantation in children. Preparing the TCRbeta library involved the use of unique molecular identifiers. One entry per CDR3 protein, called by TCRdb with MiXCR from the PCR reads. Among hundreds of thousands of distinct CDR3 sequences listed, under 15% were seen once. This specimen was PBMCs, taken before TCRalphabeta/CD19-depleted stem cell transplant. The source is a girl under 10 years old with congenital amegakaryocytic thrombocytopenia, due to receive a stem cell transplant.

Many counts were recorded for this clonotype. This chain links TRBV29-1 with TRBJ2-7; either TRBD1 or TRBD2 may supply D (5 bases each). CDR3 length equals 10 residues. Germline values: CDR1 SQVTM, CDR2 ANQGSEA. The V end was cut by 7 bases, the J end by 5 bases, with 9 bases between. CDR3 DNA sequence: TGCAGCGCAAGGGACGACGAGCAGTACTTC. This translates into CSARDDEQYF.

The J gene is TRBJ2-2, the V gene TRBV7-2, with TRBD1 matching over 10 bases. The CDR3 has 16 residues. Germline lookup yields CDR1 SGHTA and CDR2 FQGNSA. The V gene end was trimmed by 5 bases and the J gene end by 4 bases; junction bases not matched to a gene: 7. CDR3 DNA: TGTGCCAGCAGCATCGACAGGGGGCTTATCACCGGGGAGCTGTTTTTT. Translating it yields CASSIDRGLITGELFF.

V is TRBV12-3 or TRBV12-4 and J is TRBJ2-5, with a tentative D call TRBD2 (6 bases). The V and J ends lost 8 bases and 7 bases respectively, with 14 bases between them. This CDR3 contains 12 residues. CDR3 residues: CASEGGAGTQYF. The CDR3 DNA is TGTGCCAGCGAGGGTGGAGCGGGGACCCAGTACTTC.

This clonotype was counted many times. The rearrangement joins TRBV4-1 to TRBJ2-1, with 7 nucleotides matching TRBD2. Germline CDR1 MGHRA, CDR2 YSYEKL. CDR3 length: 15 residues. Trimming removed 1 base from V and 4 bases from J; junction bases left unmatched: 4. CDR3 coding DNA: TGCGCCAGCAGCCAAGGGTCTAGCGGATACAATGAGCAGTTCTTC. This sequence encodes CASSQGSSGYNEQFF.

This clonotype was counted between two and nine times. This chain uses TRBV11-2 with TRBJ2-7; D is undetermined. Germline V lookup: CDR1 SGHAT, CDR2 FQNNGV. There are 14 residues in the CDR3. The V and J ends lost 3 bases and 2 bases respectively, with 11 bases between them. The CDR3 nucleotides are TGTGCCAGCAGCTTGAGAGTGGGCCCCTACGAGCAGTACTTC. Translating it yields CASSLRVGPYEQYF.

The sample holds many counts of this clonotype. The chain has TRBV20-1 and TRBJ2-1; TRBD2 matches at 11 bases. Germline V CDR1 and CDR2: DFQATT, SNEGSKA (reference sequence). CDR3 length: 16 residues. Trimming at V came to 0 bases and at J to 4 bases, leaving 5 bases not matched to a gene. As DNA, the CDR3 is TGCAGTGCTAGAGATTGGGGACTAGCGGTTTACAATGAGCAGTTCTTC. The encoded protein is CSARDWGLAVYNEQFF.

About this clonotype itself: Given a much more abundant clone one base away, this may be a read error. This rearrangement joins TRBV20-1 to TRBJ1-5; D uncertain. The CDR3 is made up of 12 amino acids. Germline V gives CDR1 DFQATT, CDR2 SNEGSKA (reference sequence). CDR3 protein: CSAMRPNQPQPF. CDR3 sequence (DNA): TGCAGTGCAATGAGACCGAATCAGCCCCAGCCTTTT.

This clonotype appeared a few times. V gene TRBV30 combines with J gene TRBJ2-4; D ambiguous. CDR1 and CDR2 (germline): GTSNPN, SVGIG (reference sequence). V was pared by 1 base and J by 0 bases, with 7 bases between. The CDR3 is 14 amino acids. The CDR3 reads CAWSGRLAKNIQYF. CDR3 nucleotide sequence: TGTGCCTGGAGTGGTCGTCTAGCCAAAAACATTCAGTACTTC.

This sequence joins TRBV5-1 and TRBJ2-7; 7 nucleotides agree with TRBD1. The CDR3 consists of 14 residues. V shed 5 bases, J shed 2 bases, and the junction held 7 bases outside the gene matches. CDR1 and CDR2 from the germline V gene are SGHRS and YFSETQ. The CDR3 reads CASRPGTATYEQYF. The CDR3 coding sequence is TGCGCCAGCAGACCCGGGACAGCGACCTACGAGCAGTACTTC.

This clonotype was picked up a small number of times. This chain connects TRBV11-2 to TRBJ2-2, with D tentatively TRBD2 (5 bases). V was clipped by 5 bases and J by 1 base, with 8 bases between them. Germline V gene data show CDR1 as SGHAT and CDR2 as FQNNGV. The CDR3 spans 14 residues. CDR3: CASSRGLNTGELFF. CDR3 DNA: TGTGCCAGCAGCCGCGGACTGAACACCGGGGAGCTGTTTTTT.

CDR3 in amino acids: CASSPPPSSYEQYF. In DNA form, the CDR3 reads TGTGCCAGCAGCCCGCCCCCAAGCTCCTACGAGCAGTACTTC. This chain uses TRBV7-9 with TRBJ2-7; no clear D. Germline assignment: CDR1 SEHNR and CDR2 FQNEAQ (reference sequence). The length of the CDR3 is 14 residues. Trimming stripped 5 bases from V and 0 bases from J, with 11 bases between. The full variable domain, rest sourced from reference TRBV7-9 and TRBJ2-7, is DTGVSQNPRHKITKRGQNVTFRCDPISEHNRLYWYRQTLGQGPEFLTYFQNEAQLEKSRLLSDRFSAERPKGSFSTLEIQRTEQGDSAMYLCASSPPPSSYEQYFGPGTRLTVT.

The chain has TRBV27 and TRBJ2-7, with D uncertain. Trimming took 8 bases from V and 0 from J, leaving 8 bases between them. The CDR3 runs 12 residues. Germline lookup yields CDR1 MNHEY and CDR2 SMNVEV (reference sequence). DNA of the CDR3: TGTGCCAGCCGTTCGTACTCCTACGAGCAGTACTTC. Translating gives CASRSYSYEQYF.

This clonotype was picked up a small number of times. The chain links TRBV5-1 to TRBJ1-6; possibly TRBD1 for D (5 bases). From germline, CDR1 is SGHRS and CDR2 YFSETQ. This CDR3 is built from 14 residues. V was shortened by 1 base and J by 11 bases, with 13 bases between the two germline ends. The chain's CDR3 is CASSLSGNTTPLHF. The CDR3 bases are TGCGCCAGCAGCTTGTCAGGGAATACGACACCCCTCCACTTT.

The chain employs TRBV10-3 and TRBJ2-5; no definite D call. V lost 2 bases to trimming and J lost 2 bases, with 6 bases between them. The CDR3 has 13 amino acids. Germline V CDR1 and CDR2: ENHRY, SYGVKD. DNA of the CDR3: TGTGCCATCAGTGAGGCCATACAAGAGACCCAGTACTTC. It yields the protein CAISEAIQETQYF.

The chain uses TRBV6-5 and TRBJ1-1; D is unresolved. The germline V gene encodes CDR1 MNHEY and CDR2 SVGAGI. Between the trimmed V and J ends, which lost 5 bases and 8 bases, there was a span of 9 bases. The CDR3 sequence is 11 residues long. The CDR3 nucleotides read TGTGCCAGCAGTGGAATGACCGAAGCTTTCTTT. This sequence encodes CASSGMTEAFF.

This chain joins TRBV20-1 and TRBJ2-1; 10 nucleotides align to TRBD2. Germline V lookup: CDR1 DFQATT, CDR2 SNEGSKA (reference sequence). The J segment lost 2 bases and the V segment lost 6 bases, leaving 7 bases of the junction unmatched. The CDR3 is made up of 15 amino acids. CDR3 nucleotides: TGCAGTGCCAAAGGGACTAGCGCGACCTACAATGAGCAGTTCTTC. Translated: CSAKGTSATYNEQFF.